This TCR beta chain was found in a study of blood T cell repertoires in COVID-19 (dated by TCRdb to 2020 to 2022). At the level of the whole study: Collaborator samples came from the United States, Italy and Spain and covered acute and convalescent phases of COVID-19. The prospective study material was composed of cDNA or gDNA derived from T cells, B-cell-depleted T cells, or PBMCs. Deeply sampled blood TCRbeta repertoires from subjects exposed to, actively infected with, or recovered from COVID-19 were included in the dataset. The repertoires were made available in a free public database intended to serve as a resource for research on the immune response to SARS-CoV-2. Samples came from the ongoing ImmuneRACE study (first 160 participants) plus 1,254 subjects from 6 global collaborators. Nearly every sample came with metadata listing a de-identified subject ID, COVID-19 status, age in years and sex. Where HLA class I and class II types were available, the types were taken from metadata supplied by the sample provider, not from assay-based typing.

Collaborating institutions collected whole blood in K2EDTA tubes following their own protocols. Collaborator samples were shipped for TCRbeta analysis as frozen whole blood, isolated PBMCs, or DNA extracted from either sample type. Between the V and J ends, shortened by 3 bases and 0 bases respectively, the junction contains 18 bases. Including cysteine and phenylalanine, the CDR3 has 17 amino acids. The sequence is cut down to CDR3 DNA, 51 bases in frame from base 1. A note on this clone: Its antigen specificity is not known. It has no much larger one-base neighbor in the sample; base qualities were not kept.

The immunoSEQ Assay, a bias-controlled multiplex PCR, was used to amplify TCRbeta CDR3 regions from genomic DNA. The paper's processing steps were these. Nucleated cell counts per sample were estimated from amplification of reference gene primers within the assay. Sequence reads were collapsed and filtered to measure the absolute abundance of every unique TCRbeta CDR3 rearrangement. Productive Simpson clonality was computed per sample as the square root of Simpson's diversity index over productive rearrangements. Drawn from immuneACCESS, this table holds only the in-frame rearrangements with V and J called that TCRdb kept. Clones are partly lost; checked studies trace under half to an unresolved V gene and leave the rest unexplained. That table gives V, J and clone size, and the DNA gave D and trimming. The sample records over 130,000 clones, about 77% of which are singletons. The ten largest clonotypes hold roughly 8.9% of the sample.

General conclusions and limits of the study: The amount of clinical and demographic metadata varied by source and participant and was provided uncurated.

This receptor chain uses TRBV23-1 and TRBJ2-7; perhaps TRBD1 is the D gene, with 6 bases matching. TRBV23-1 is filed as an ORF, its function uncertain. The material sequenced was peripheral blood. The TCR comes from a woman aged 50 to 65 with active or convalescent COVID-19. The CDR3 here reads CASSQMDSQSVSYEQYF. The DNA sequence is TGCGCCAGCAGTCAGATGGACAGCCAGAGTGTCTCCTACGAGCAGTACTTC.